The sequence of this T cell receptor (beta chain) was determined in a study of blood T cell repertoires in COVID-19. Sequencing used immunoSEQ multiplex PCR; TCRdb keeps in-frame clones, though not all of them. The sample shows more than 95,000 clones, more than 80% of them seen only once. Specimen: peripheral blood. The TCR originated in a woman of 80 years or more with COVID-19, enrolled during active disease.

The CDR3 loop reads CASSFGRVMGYEQYF. CDR3 bases: TGTGCCAGCAGCTTCGGCAGGGTAATGGGCTACGAGCAGTACTTC. The chain recombines TRBV7-2 with TRBJ2-7; a possible D gene is TRBD1 (5 bases). Trimming took off 3 bases at V and 3 bases at J, with 15 bases between the two ends. Germline V gene lookup returns CDR1 SGHTA and CDR2 FQGNSA. The CDR3 extends over 15 amino acids.